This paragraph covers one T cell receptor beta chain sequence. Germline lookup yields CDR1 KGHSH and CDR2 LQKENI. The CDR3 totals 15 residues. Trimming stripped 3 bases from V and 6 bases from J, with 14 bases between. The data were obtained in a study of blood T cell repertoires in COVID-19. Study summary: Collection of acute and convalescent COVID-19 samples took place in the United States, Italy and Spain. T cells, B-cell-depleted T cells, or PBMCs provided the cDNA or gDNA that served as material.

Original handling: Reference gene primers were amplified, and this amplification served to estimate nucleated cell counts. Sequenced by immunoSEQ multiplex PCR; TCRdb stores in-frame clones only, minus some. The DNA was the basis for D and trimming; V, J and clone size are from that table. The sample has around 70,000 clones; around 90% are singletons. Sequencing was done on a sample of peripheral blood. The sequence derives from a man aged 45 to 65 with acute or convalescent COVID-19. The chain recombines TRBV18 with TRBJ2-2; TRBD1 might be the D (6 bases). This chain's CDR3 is CASSPNRDAAGELFF. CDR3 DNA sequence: TGTGCCAGCTCACCTAACAGGGATGCGGCCGGGGAGCTGTTTTTT.